Presented here are 19 T cell receptor beta chains from one specimen sequenced in a study of CD8 T cells in Susac syndrome. Random hexamers were used to reverse transcribe the RNA input (about 0.5 to 1 ug). In TCRdb, the immunoSEQ multiplex PCR reads were re-called with MiXCR into one record per CDR3 protein. This table holds about 200,000 distinct CDR3 sequences, roughly 95% found once. Specimen: CD4+ T cells from PBMCs. The origin of the receptors is a human donor with multiple sclerosis.

V and J are TRBV18 and TRBJ2-3, with unresolved D. The CDR3 contains 12 residues. V lost 2 bases, J lost 6 bases, and 6 bases lay in between. Germline CDR1 reads KGHSH; CDR2 reads LQKENI. CDR3 coding DNA: TGTGCCAGCTCACCAGGTCAGGATACGCAGTATTTT. This translates into CASSPGQDTQYF. The full variable domain, in which reference TRBV18 and TRBJ2-3 provide the parts outside the CDR3, is NAGVMQNPRHLVRRRGQEARLRCSPMKGHSHVYWYRQLPEEGLKFMVYLQKENIIDESGMPKERFSAEFPKEGPSILRIQQVVRGDSAAYFCASSPGQDTQYFGPGTRLTVL.

This sequence joins TRBV7-9 and TRBJ1-1; TRBD1 matches 9 bases. V was clipped by 10 bases and J by 7 bases; unmatched bases: 13. The CDR3 is 14 amino acids. Germline assignment: CDR1 SEHNR and CDR2 FQNEAQ (reference sequence). The CDR3 DNA reads as TGTGCCACCGAGGTCGGGACAGGGAAGATTGAAGCTTTCTTT. Its protein is CATEVGTGKIEAFF.

The genes are TRBV9 and TRBJ2-3; 7 bases align to TRBD1. The germline CDR1 and CDR2 sequences are SGDLS and YYNGEE. The CDR3 runs 14 residues. V lost 4 bases, J lost 11 bases, and 13 bases stayed unmatched. CDR3 bases: TGTGCCAGCAGCCCCTCGGGCGAAGGGGGCTTGCAGTATTTT. Translation gives CASSPSGEGGLQYF.

The chain has TRBV29-1 and TRBJ2-5; D is possibly TRBD2 (6 bases). With 8 bases removed from V and 1 base from J, the gap between germline ends came to 14 bases. The CDR3 is made up of 13 amino acids. Germline V CDR1 and CDR2: SQVTM, ANQGSEA. CDR3 loop: CSIRPGLQETQYF. CDR3 bases: TGCAGCATTCGTCCGGGACTCCAAGAGACCCAGTACTTC.

The CDR3 DNA follows: TGTGCCTGGAGTGTCGGGCTCTATAGCAATCAGCCCCAGCATTTT. It yields the protein CAWSVGLYSNQPQHF. The chain has TRBV30 and TRBJ1-5; D unclear. The CDR3 spans 15 residues. Trimming stripped 0 bases from V and 0 bases from J, with 9 bases between. Germline V CDR1 and CDR2: GTSNPN, SVGIG (reference sequence).

V is TRBV3-1 and J is TRBJ2-5; a weak D match, TRBD1 (6 bases). This CDR3 region has 19 residues. Germline values: CDR1 LGHDT, CDR2 YNNKEL (reference sequence). V lost 2 bases, J lost 4 bases, and 26 bases lay in between. For the CDR3, the DNA is TGTGCCAGCAGCCAAAAGTTTTACGGAACCCAGGGGCACCGAGAGACCCAGTACTTC. Its translation: CASSQKFYGTQGHRETQYF.

The rearrangement uses TRBV27 and TRBJ2-5, with TRBD2 identical over 8 bases. The CDR3 sequence is 14 residues long. Germline CDR1 and CDR2: MNHEY and SMNVEV (reference sequence). V lost 3 bases, J lost 4 bases, and 4 bases stayed unmatched. In nucleotides, the CDR3 is TGTGCCAGCAGTTTCAAGCGGGGGATAGAGACCCAGTACTTC. This codes for CASSFKRGIETQYF.

The genes are TRBV9 and TRBJ2-1; D is unresolved. There are 15 residues in the CDR3. With 0 bases removed from V and 9 bases from J, the gap between germline ends came to 16 bases. CDR1 is SGDLS, CDR2 YYNGEE, per germline. The CDR3 protein is CASSVVVGKGSEQFF. DNA for the CDR3: TGTGCCAGCAGCGTAGTAGTGGGGAAAGGAAGTGAGCAGTTCTTC.

The chain combines TRBV27 with TRBJ2-7; weak D call: TRBD1 (5 bases). V was pared by 9 bases and J by 2 bases, with 17 bases between. The CDR3 is 14 amino acids. Germline V gives CDR1 MNHEY, CDR2 SMNVEV (reference sequence). The CDR3 DNA sequence: TGTGCCAGTCAACCGCTCCGGACACCCTACGAGCAGTACTTC. This encodes CASQPLRTPYEQYF.

V and J are TRBV28 and TRBJ1-2; TRBD1 aligns across 7 bases. This CDR3 has 14 amino acids. With V trimmed by 7 bases and J by 8 bases, 13 bases remained unmatched. Germline V CDR1 and CDR2: MDHEN, SYDVKM. In DNA form, the CDR3 reads TGTGCCAGCACTCTCTCGGGCAGGGGGAAGGGCTACACCTTC. Translating it yields CASTLSGRGKGYTF.

The V gene is TRBV30, the J gene TRBJ2-7, with D uncertain. The V gene's germline CDR1 is GTSNPN and CDR2 SVGIG (reference sequence). The CDR3 is 12 residues long. Trimming shortened V by 0 bases and J by 12 bases, and 15 bases separated the two germline ends. This chain's CDR3 is CAWSVRPRSRYF. In DNA, the CDR3 is TGTGCCTGGAGTGTACGCCCACGGAGTCGGTACTTC.

This chain connects TRBV20-1 to TRBJ2-1; 7 bases map to TRBD1. CDR1 and CDR2 from the germline V gene are DFQATT and SNEGSKA (reference sequence). The CDR3 runs 16 residues. J gave up 5 bases and V 6 bases, and 16 bases lay outside the gene matches. This chain's CDR3 is CSAPKRDSSINNEQFF. The CDR3 region has the DNA TGCAGTGCACCTAAACGGGACAGCTCTATCAACAATGAGCAGTTCTTC.

The V gene is TRBV29-1, the J gene TRBJ2-1; 13 bases map to TRBD2. V lost 3 bases to trimming and J lost 8 bases; unmatched junction nucleotides: 4. The CDR3 contains 14 residues. Germline V CDR1 and CDR2: SQVTM, ANQGSEA. The CDR3 region has the DNA TGCAGCGTTGACGGGACTAGCGGGAACGATGAGCAGTTCTTC. The encoded protein is CSVDGTSGNDEQFF.

This rearrangement joins TRBV18 to TRBJ2-7; D unresolved. V was shortened by 1 base and J by 6 bases, with 13 bases between the two germline ends. The CDR3 contains 14 residues. Germline CDR1 and CDR2: KGHSH and LQKENI. As DNA, the CDR3 is TGTGCCAGCTCACCACTCGCCGGAGAAGCCGAGCAGTACTTC. Translation: CASSPLAGEAEQYF.

The chain is built from TRBV5-1 and TRBJ2-1; 9 bases align to TRBD2. The CDR3 is 14 residues long. Trimming took 2 bases from V and 7 from J; bases not matched to a gene: 4. The germline V gene has CDR1 SGHRS and CDR2 YFSETQ. For the CDR3, the DNA is TGCGCCAGCAGCTTAGCGGGAGGAGAGAATGAGCAGTTCTTC. Protein product: CASSLAGGENEQFF.

The sample holds one count of this clonotype. This chain joins TRBV29-1 and TRBJ2-7; D is undetermined. V was cut by 3 bases and J by 0 bases, with 9 bases left in between. The germline V gene has CDR1 SQVTM and CDR2 ANQGSEA. This CDR3 spans 13 amino acids. The CDR3 loop is CSVEADTSYEQYF. The DNA for the CDR3 is TGCAGCGTTGAGGCGGATACCTCCTACGAGCAGTACTTC.

This chain joins TRBV14 and TRBJ2-7; no reliable D call. This CDR3 has 15 amino acids. Trimming removed 0 bases at V and 0 bases at J, with 9 bases between. The germline CDR1 and CDR2 sequences are SGHDN and FVKESK. CDR3 in amino acids: CASSQDQARSYEQYF. In DNA form, the CDR3 reads TGTGCCAGCAGCCAAGATCAGGCTCGCTCCTACGAGCAGTACTTC.

The chain uses TRBV30 and TRBJ1-2; no clear D gene. V was pared by 4 bases and J by 1 base, with 13 bases between. CDR1 is GTSNPN, CDR2 SVGIG, per germline (reference sequence). CDR3 length: 14 amino acids. CDR3: CAWTSVGRNYGYTF. The CDR3 DNA is TGTGCCTGGACCTCGGTTGGGCGTAACTATGGCTACACCTTC.

The rearrangement uses TRBV18 and TRBJ2-5, with D tentatively TRBD2 (6 bases). V lost 4 bases, J lost 2 bases, and 11 bases lay in between. CDR1 and CDR2 (germline): KGHSH, LQKENI. The CDR3 consists of 14 residues. The CDR3 DNA reads as TGTGCCAGCTCACGGGGACTTGCTCAAGAGACCCAGTACTTC. Encoded protein: CASSRGLAQETQYF.